What follows is one TCR beta chain and its context. The antigen remains undetermined. V gave up 6 bases and J gave up 2 bases; unmatched junction bases: 8. Germline CDR1 and CDR2: SNHLY and FYNNEI. This CDR3 region has 15 residues. This specimen comes from a study of T cell repertoires in cytomegalovirus infection. Findings and limits, study-wide: What dominated the ex vivo response were HLA-C-restricted CMV-specific TCR beta clonotypes.

Via MiXCR, TCRdb re-called the reads, giving one row per CDR3 protein. This repertoire shows some 560,000 distinct CDR3 sequences, just under 40% found once; its top ten account for more than 40%. The sample here was cultured PBMCs, taken from culture after CMV antigen stimulation. This chain connects TRBV2 to TRBJ2-3; the match to TRBD2 covers 7 bases. The receptor was derived from a human donor in good health (CMV status not recorded). Some clones in this sample may be carry-over from other donors' samples. DNA for the CDR3: TGTGCCAGCAGCCCCTTGCGGGGGTACACAGATACGCAGTATTTT. Amino acid sequence: CASSPLRGYTDTQYF.